This T cell receptor beta chain was sequenced for a study of blood T cells in healthy people across ages. For the second PCR, which ran for roughly 6 to 11 cycles, a sample-barcoded 5' primer and a J-beta primer mix were used. Each cDNA molecule was tagged by a template-switch adaptor that had 12 random nucleotides. Samples each returned at least 2.5 million CDR3-containing paired-end reads. MiXCR, applied by TCRdb to the 5' RACE reads, yields one record per CDR3 protein. The sample has 1,100,000 or so distinct CDR3 sequences; 40% to 50% are singletons. This CDR3 spans 15 amino acids. V lost 4 bases to trimming and J lost 8 bases; unmatched junction nucleotides: 10. Germline-derived CDR1 and CDR2 are PRHDT and FYEKMQ (reference sequence). Study-level points and caveats: The fall in TCR beta diversity per million T cells was roughly linear with age. Both higher diversity and more naive CD4+ cells marked long-lived donors when set against aged donors.

In the case of this clonotype: Its antigen is not identified.

Sample: blood. The sequence derives from a woman in her sixties or seventies in good health. This chain uses TRBV13 with TRBJ2-1; 8 bases map to TRBD2. In DNA form, the CDR3 reads TGTGCCAGCAGCTGGGCCGGGACTAGGGGAGATGAGCAGTTCTTC. It codes for CASSWAGTRGDEQFF.